The subject of this entry is one T cell receptor (beta chain). This clone came up many times. Its antigen is still unknown. The CDR3 end falls 3 residues outside the read, so it is completed with the germline J gene. Most of the CVID patients and most of the healthy controls were of Caucasian heritage. Heparinized peripheral whole blood samples of roughly 5 to 8.5 ml were obtained from each donor. Genomic DNA from adults with common variable immune deficiency (CVID) and from healthy adult controls was the source for sequencing TCRbeta CDR3 repertoires. The control group was made up of some 22 healthy adult volunteers (about 10 male and roughly 12 female) whose ages ranged from 23 to 66 years, with a mean age of approximately 31. Diluted blood was density-centrifuged over Hypaque 1077 or Ficoll-Paque to isolate peripheral blood mononuclear cells. Unsorted mononuclear cells served as the source of genomic DNA, which was extracted either by Qiagen column purification or by a centrifugation-based method.

The data are from a study of T cell clonality in common variable immunodeficiency (dated by TCRdb to between 2015 and 2017). What the authors observed across the whole study: Fewer TCRbeta clones were shared among CVID subjects than among healthy controls (p < 0.0001). Correlations between repertoire features and clinical complications were limited by patient heterogeneity within the CVID cohort. Compared with healthy controls, CVID subjects showed increased TCRbeta clonality (t-test p = 0.018), a feature most characteristic of about a third of subjects. Even though DNA input was equal, the average per sample came to 65,000 to 100,000 unique sequences for controls compared with roughly 30,000 for CVID samples. The authors noted that sequencing repertoires of T cell subpopulations would be needed to clarify what caused the increased clonality in CVID. CVID TCRbeta sequences reportedly showed fewer deletions and N-nucleotide insertions and lacked highly modified clones with 13 or more V deletions.

From the germline V gene (reference sequence), CDR1 is LNHDA and CDR2 is SQIVND. The cysteine opens and the phenylalanine closes a CDR3 of 13 amino acids. Shown are 30 bases from within the CDR3, in frame from base 1. Equivalent amounts of genomic DNA from CVID and control samples were used as sequencing input. For every sample, a 60 bp segment covering the rearranged TCRbeta CDR3 region was amplified and then sequenced. The immunoSEQ assay, a bias-corrected multiplex PCR with high-throughput sequencing, was employed for TCRbeta amplification. The original methods were these. Every unique nucleotide sequence counted as a clone and was annotated with V, D and J genes, copy number and frequency. Sequences were labeled productive if in frame, and non-productive if out of frame or containing stop codons. Clonality was calculated from Shannon's entropy as previously described. Mean CDR3 Kyte-Doolittle hydropathy was derived from the predicted amino acid sequences of productive clones. Scaled V gene usage was hierarchically clustered using Manhattan distance and complete linkage with the R hclust function. Clone sharing by CDR3 amino acid sequence was assessed by resampling 12 repertoires per group over 100 rounds. The repertoires were screened for approximately 72 published EBV-specific TCRbeta sequences and a few hundred published CMV-specific TCRbeta sequences. Analysis left out a couple of CVID samples that produced under 10,000 sequences, so fewer than 50 CVID repertoires remained. TCRdb obtained this table from immuneACCESS and retained in-frame rearrangements with V and J assigned. These tables miss some clones; where compared with another copy, unresolved V genes account for less than half of the shortfall, and the remainder is unexplained. V, J and clone size are those of that table, while D and trimming were read from the DNA. The table shows 42,000 or so clones here, with no singletons. About 2.2% of the sample comes from the top ten.

This sequence uses TRBV19 and TRBJ1-5; the D region possibly corresponds to TRBD1 (5 bases align). The specimen sequenced was peripheral blood mononuclear cells. This clonotype was obtained from a person between 18 and 75 years old in good health. The CDR3 DNA, read in part, is TGTGCCAGTACTCTCTCGGTAGGGGCACCC. This translates into CASTLSVGAP. Given in full, the CDR3 is CASTLSVGAPQHF. Here the CDR3 is joined to the reference TRBV19 and TRBJ1-5 genes, and the full variable domain is: DGGITQSPKYLFRKEGQNVTLSCEQNLNHDAMYWYRQDPGQGLRLIYYSQIVNDFQKGDIAEGYSVSREKKESFPLTVTSAQKNPTAFYLCASTLSVGAPQHFGDGTRLSIL.